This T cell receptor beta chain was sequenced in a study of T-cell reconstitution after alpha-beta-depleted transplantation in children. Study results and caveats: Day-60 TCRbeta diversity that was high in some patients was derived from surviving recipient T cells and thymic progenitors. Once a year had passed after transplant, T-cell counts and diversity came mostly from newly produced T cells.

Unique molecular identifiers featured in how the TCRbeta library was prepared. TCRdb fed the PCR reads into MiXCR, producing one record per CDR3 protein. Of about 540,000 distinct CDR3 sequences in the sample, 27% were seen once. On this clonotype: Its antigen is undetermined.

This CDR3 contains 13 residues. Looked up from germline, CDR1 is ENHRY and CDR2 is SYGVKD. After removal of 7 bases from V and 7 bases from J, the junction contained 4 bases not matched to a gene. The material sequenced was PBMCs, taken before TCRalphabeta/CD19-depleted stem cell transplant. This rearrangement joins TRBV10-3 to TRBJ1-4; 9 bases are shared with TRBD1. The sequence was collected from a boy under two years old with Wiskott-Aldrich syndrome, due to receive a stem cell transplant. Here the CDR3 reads CAIKGQGAEKLFF. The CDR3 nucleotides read TGTGCCATCAAGGGACAGGGAGCTGAAAAACTGTTTTTT.